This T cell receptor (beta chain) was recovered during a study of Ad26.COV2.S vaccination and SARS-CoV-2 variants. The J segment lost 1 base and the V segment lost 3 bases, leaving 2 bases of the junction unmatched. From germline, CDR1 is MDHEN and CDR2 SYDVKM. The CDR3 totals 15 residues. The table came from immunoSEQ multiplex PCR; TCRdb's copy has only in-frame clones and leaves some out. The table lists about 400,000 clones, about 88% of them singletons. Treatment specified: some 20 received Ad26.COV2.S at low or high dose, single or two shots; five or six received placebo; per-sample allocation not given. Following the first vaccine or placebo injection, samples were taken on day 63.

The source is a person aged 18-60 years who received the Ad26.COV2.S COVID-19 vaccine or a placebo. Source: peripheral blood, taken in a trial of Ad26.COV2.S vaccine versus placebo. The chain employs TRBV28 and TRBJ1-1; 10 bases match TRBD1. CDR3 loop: CASSFGTGANTEAFF. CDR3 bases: TGTGCCAGCAGTTTTGGGACAGGGGCGAACACTGAAGCTTTCTTT.